These T cell receptor beta chains were read from a single sample in a study of cytomegalovirus exposure and HLA in healthy donors. Profiling relied on immunoSEQ multiplex PCR, and the TCRdb table lists in-frame clones only, not all of them. The sample shows roughly 150,000 clones, roughly 70% of them seen only once. Sequencing input: PBMCs. These receptors were obtained from a human donor in good health. CDR3s include the opening cysteine and the closing phenylalanine or tryptophan. Each record gives: clone size, J gene, V gene, D gene, CDR3 DNA, CDR3 protein. A D gene is named only where the DNA matches it firmly. Part of the rows lack a size; the others show once, few, many or a class for expanded clones.

>-|TRBJ2-1|TRBV5-1|TRBD2
TGCGCCAGCAGCTTGGCTAGCGGGAGCTCCTACAATGAGCAGTTCTTC
CASSLASGSSYNEQFF
>-|TRBJ2-3|TRBV7-9|TRBD2
TGTGCCAGCAGCTCCGGGACTAGCGGGGTCTCCACAGATACGCAGTATTTT
CASSSGTSGVSTDTQYF
>-|TRBJ1-6|TRBV6-1|-
TGTGCCAGCAGTGAAGTCGTCGTGAGCTCCTATAATTCACCCCTCCACTTT
CASSEVVVSSYNSPLHF
>-|TRBJ1-4|TRBV18|TRBD1
TGTGCCAGCTCACCTGACAGGGTTGATAATGAAAAACTGTTTTTT
CASSPDRVDNEKLFF
>few|TRBJ1-2|TRBV7-2|-
TGTGCCAGCAGCTCTAGGGCGGGACGAGGCTACACCTTC
CASSSRAGRGYTF
>-|TRBJ2-1|TRBV29-1|TRBD2
TGCAGCGTCTTAATTAGCGGGAGTTCCTACAATGAGCAGTTCTTC
CSVLISGSSYNEQFF
>-|TRBJ1-5|TRBV6-5|-
TGTGCCAGCAGCTCAAGGGGGGGTCCCCAGCATTTT
CASSSRGGPQHF
>-|TRBJ2-7|TRBV10-3|-
TGTGCCATCAGTGACAGGGCCGAGCAGTACTTC
CAISDRAEQYF
>once|TRBJ2-7|TRBV28|TRBD2
TGTGCCAGCAACCCCCCCTTGACTAGCGGGAGAGGGGAGCAGTACTTC
CASNPPLTSGRGEQYF
>-|TRBJ2-5|TRBV4-1|TRBD2
TGCGCCAGCAGCCTCCGGGGGGTGGGGGAGACCCAGTACTTC
CASSLRGVGETQYF
>once|TRBJ2-3|TRBV28|-
TGTGCCAGCAGTTTCCTTAGCGGTTCCACAGATACGCAGTATTTT
CASSFLSGSTDTQYF
>-|TRBJ2-1|TRBV29-1|TRBD2
TGCAGCGTAGCTAGCGGGAGTGGTTCGCGAGAGCAGTTCTTC
CSVASGSGSREQFF
>few|TRBJ1-5|TRBV28|TRBD1
TGTGCCAGCAGTTTTATGACAGGGGCTCAGCCCCAGCATTTT
CASSFMTGAQPQHF
>-|TRBJ2-3|TRBV5-1|TRBD2
TGCGCCAGCAGCTCGGGACTAGCGGTTTCCACAGATACGCAGTATTTT
CASSSGLAVSTDTQYF
>-|TRBJ1-1|TRBV4-1|TRBD1
TGCGCCAGCAGCCAAGAGGAGGACAGGGGCCCGAACACTGAAGCTTTCTTT
CASSQEEDRGPNTEAFF
>-|TRBJ2-4|TRBV19|TRBD1
TGTGCCAGTAGTCCACCCGGGACAGGTCACTTC
CASSPPGTGHF
>-|TRBJ2-3|TRBV7-2|-
TGTGCCAGCAGTCCCGCGAGCACAGATACGCAGTATTTT
CASSPASTDTQYF
>few|TRBJ2-2|TRBV5-1|-
TGCGCCAGCAGCTCAGCTTCGGGGGCGGGAGCAACCGGGGAGCTGTTTTTT
CASSSASGAGATGELFF
>-|TRBJ2-2|TRBV28|-
TGTGCCAGCAGTACAGGGTCGAACACCGGGGAGCTGTTTTTT
CASSTGSNTGELFF